This record covers a single T cell receptor (beta chain). Its antigen is still unknown. Per-nucleotide qualities are absent, and no much larger clonotype sits a single base away. Per the germline V gene (reference sequence), SGHNT is the CDR1 and YYREEE is the CDR2. Taken from cysteine to phenylalanine, the CDR3 has 15 residues. Only the CDR3 part of the read is kept: 45 bases, read in frame from the first base. V drops 3 bases and J drops 8 bases, leaving 20 bases in between. The data belong to a study of T cell responses to AZD1222 COVID-19 vaccine (dated by TCRdb to about 2021). Describing the broader study: A total of over 230 trial participants underwent TCR sequencing, of whom some 210 received two doses of AZD1222 and some 26 received two doses of the MenACWY control vaccine. Enrollment into the trials was organized by age into subgroups of 18-55, 56-69 and 70-plus years, and those subgroups contained about 160, 30 and 59 TCR-sequenced participants, respectively.

The CDR3 regions of human TCRbeta chains were analyzed by immunosequencing. On the authors' methods: TCRs in the repertoires were matched against a reference library of SARS-CoV-2-specific TCRs that had been generated with the MIRA antigen-specificity platform. Breadth was defined as the fraction of unique TCRs that were SARS-CoV-2-associated. Depth was defined as the fraction of total T cells that were SARS-CoV-2-associated. Using the MIRA data, every spike-specific TCR was mapped to the spike region that the TCR reacted to and assigned to either a CD4 or a CD8 class. Log10-transformed breadth and depth values were compared by one-way ANOVA with Sidak's multiple comparisons tests. TCRdb took over this immuneACCESS table, retaining in-frame rearrangements with V and J assigned. Such tables are incomplete; in checked studies, under half of the missing clones stem from an unresolved V gene, and the remainder is unexplained. The DNA gave D and trimming, while V, J and clone size come from that table. The sample yields tens of thousands of clones; 80% to 90% were counted once. The top ten constitute about 28% of the sample.

The sample's time point label is to be understood as: about 28 days (+/-7) after the second vaccine dose. AZD1222 recipients given second doses at about 4 weeks or at about 12 weeks were pooled, since spike-specific TCR depth and breadth were not found to differ between the two schedules. Samples from vaccinated people were obtained from the UK trials COV001 and COV002, which included a single-blind randomized controlled phase 2/3 trial of AZD1222 (ChAdOx1 nCoV-19) in healthy adults. For TCRbeta chain sequencing, PBMC samples were collected from trial participants at day 0 and at day 28 after the second dose. Study-wide findings and limitations: No day 14 peak-response samples were available, so repertoires were characterized only after the peak T cell response. Epitopes outside the regions mutated in the B.1.351 and B.1.1.7 variants were reportedly recognized by nearly half of the unique spike-specific TCRs. Spike-specific TCR breadth and depth rose significantly after two AZD1222 doses compared with day 0 and with MenACWY recipients. Participants were mostly white British, with more females than males. The authors suggested clonal diversity may have been underestimated. CD4 TCRs associated with the vaccine covered the entire spike protein, and the dominant responses were in regions 160-218 and 743-854. In the small 56-69-year group, the increase in depth fell short of significance, most likely because of low power. Conclusions about previously exposed vaccinees were limited because only six AZD1222 recipients were SARS-CoV-2 seropositive at baseline.

The clonotype originates from an adult who received the AZD1222 COVID-19 vaccine. The material was peripheral blood, obtained 28 days after the second AZD1222 dose. Recombination linked TRBV5-4 to TRBJ1-2, with the D gene too uncertain to name. The CDR3 corresponds to CASSWPGVTQDGYTF. The DNA sequence is TGTGCCAGCAGCTGGCCCGGGGTGACCCAGGACGGCTACACCTTC.